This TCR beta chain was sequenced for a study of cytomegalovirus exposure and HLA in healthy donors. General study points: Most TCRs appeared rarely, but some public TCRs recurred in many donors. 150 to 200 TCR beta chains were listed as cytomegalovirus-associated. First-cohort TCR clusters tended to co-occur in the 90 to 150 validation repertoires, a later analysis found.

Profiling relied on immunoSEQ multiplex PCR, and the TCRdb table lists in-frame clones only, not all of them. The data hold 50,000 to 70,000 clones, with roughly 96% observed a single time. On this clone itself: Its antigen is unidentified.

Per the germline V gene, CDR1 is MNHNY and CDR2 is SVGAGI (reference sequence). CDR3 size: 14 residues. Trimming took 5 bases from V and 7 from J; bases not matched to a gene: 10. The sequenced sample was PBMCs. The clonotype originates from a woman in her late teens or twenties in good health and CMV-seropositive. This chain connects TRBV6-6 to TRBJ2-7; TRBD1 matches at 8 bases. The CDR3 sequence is CASSARQGKLEQYF. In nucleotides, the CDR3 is TGTGCCAGCAGTGCTAGACAGGGGAAATTAGAGCAGTACTTC.